This T cell receptor (beta chain) was identified during a study of blood T cell repertoires in COVID-19. Looking at the study overall: Both acute and convalescent COVID-19 samples were obtained from the United States, Italy and Spain.

Under the authors' procedure: Reference gene primer amplification yielded estimated nucleated cell counts. Assay used: immunoSEQ multiplex PCR; TCRdb lists only in-frame clones, some missing. V and J calls and clone size come straight from that table; D and trimming were deduced from the DNA. This table holds some 250,000 clones, approximately 82% found once. V lost 1 base to trimming and J lost 3 bases; unmatched junction nucleotides: 4. Germline loops: CDR1 LNHNV, CDR2 YYDKDF (reference sequence). The CDR3 loop spans 15 amino acids. Participants were aged 18 to 89 years from around 25 US areas. Categorization into cohorts depended on clinical history that participants reported.

The sample was PBMCs or T cells enriched from blood (not recorded which). The chain carries TRBV15 and TRBJ2-5, with TRBD2 matching 8 bases. This receptor was identified in a man aged 40-55 years who had recovered from COVID-19. DNA for the CDR3: TGTGCCACCAGCAGAGCGGGAGGGCCCGAAGAGACCCAGTACTTC. This sequence encodes CATSRAGGPEETQYF. Variable domain in full (rest from reference TRBV15 and TRBJ2-5): DAMVIQNPRYQVTQFGKPVTLSCSQTLNHNVMYWYQQKSSQAPKLLFHYYDKDFNNEADTPDNFQSRRPNTSFCFLDIRSPGLGDTAMYLCATSRAGGPEETQYFGPGTRLLVL.